The 8 T cell receptor beta chains below all came from one sample that was sequenced in a study of neoadjuvant nivolumab and ipilimumab in lung cancer. Clones were read by immunoSEQ multiplex PCR, and TCRdb kept only the in-frame ones, dropping some. This sample has 39,000 or so clones, with roughly 87% found just once. This specimen consisted of peripheral blood, obtained before neoadjuvant nivolumab, alone or with ipilimumab. Receptors were obtained from an adult with non-small cell lung cancer.

The V call is TRBV7-3, the J call TRBJ2-1, with TRBD1 matching over 7 bases. The V gene's germline CDR1 is SGHTA and CDR2 FQGTGA. The CDR3 is 12 amino acids. The V and J ends lost 5 bases and 7 bases, in that order; junction bases with no gene match: 2. The CDR3 DNA is TGTGCCAGCAGCCCACAGGGGAATGAGCAGTTCTTC. Its translation: CASSPQGNEQFF. The whole variable domain, filled in from reference TRBV7-3 and TRBJ2-1, reads GAGVSQTPSNKVTEKGKYVELRCDPISGHTALYWYRQSLGQGPEFLIYFQGTGAADDSGLPNDRFFAVRPEGSVSTLKIQRTERGDSAVYLCASSPQGNEQFFGPGTRLTVL.

The CDR3 here is CASSPQTGISYEQYF. The CDR3, as DNA: TGTGCCAGCTCACCACAGACAGGAATTTCCTACGAGCAGTACTTC. J is TRBJ2-7 and V is TRBV18; the D gene is possibly TRBD1 (6 bases). V lost 1 base, J lost 1 base, and 11 bases lay in between. CDR1 and CDR2 from the germline V gene are KGHSH and LQKENI. CDR3 length: 15 residues.

The rearrangement joins TRBV9 to TRBJ1-2, with a weak D call TRBD1 (5 bases). The length of the CDR3 is 15 residues. Germline V CDR1 and CDR2: SGDLS, YYNGEE. The V end lost 2 bases, the J end lost 0 bases, and 11 bases lay between the germline ends. The CDR3 here is CASSVNSGTNYGYTF. Here the CDR3 DNA reads TGTGCCAGCAGCGTTAATTCAGGGACTAACTATGGCTACACCTTC.

The rearrangement joins TRBV5-1 to TRBJ1-4; possibly TRBD1 for D (6 bases). The V end lost 0 bases, the J end lost 4 bases, and 13 bases lay between the germline ends. The length of the CDR3 is 16 residues. Germline V lookup: CDR1 SGHRS, CDR2 YFSETQ. CDR3 coding DNA: TGCGCCAGCAGCTTGGGACAGGCGATTCTTAATGAAAAACTGTTTTTT. This translates into CASSLGQAILNEKLFF.

The chain has TRBV5-1 and TRBJ2-1; 10 bases line up with TRBD2. The V segment lost 1 base and the J segment 2 bases; nucleotides outside the gene matches: 9. This CDR3 is built from 18 residues. Germline V gene sequence: CDR1 SGHRS, CDR2 YFSETQ. The CDR3, as DNA: TGCGCCAGCAGCTTGTTGCGGACTAGCGGTGAAACCTACAATGAGCAGTTCTTC. As protein: CASSLLRTSGETYNEQFF.

The chain uses TRBV4-3 and TRBJ1-1; no reliable D call. This CDR3 comprises 16 residues. CDR1 is LGHNA and CDR2 is YSLEER in the germline V gene. The V gene lost 3 bases and the J gene lost 0 bases, with 14 bases spanning the gap. The CDR3, as DNA: TGCGCCAGCAGCCATAGCCCAGTCCCCGTGAACACTGAAGCTTTCTTT. Protein sequence: CASSHSPVPVNTEAFF.

This CDR3 reads CASSRMDSDNEQFF. In DNA form, the CDR3 reads TGTGCCAGCTCACGTATGGACAGTGACAATGAGCAGTTCTTC. The V gene is TRBV18, the J gene TRBJ2-1; maybe TRBD1 (6 bases). V lost 4 bases and J lost 5, with 12 bases in between. CDR1 KGHSH and CDR2 LQKENI come from the germline V gene. The CDR3 is 14 residues long.

V is TRBV20-1 and J is TRBJ2-3; no firm D call. The V end was cut by 5 bases, the J end by 5 bases, with 5 bases between. The CDR3 is 10 amino acids. CDR1 is DFQATT, CDR2 SNEGSKA, per germline (reference sequence). The CDR3 loop reads CSAGRDTQYF. The CDR3 DNA is TGCAGTGCTGGTCGAGATACGCAGTATTTT.